The 7 T cell receptor beta chains presented below share a single source sample, sequenced in a study of T cell repertoires in cytomegalovirus infection. These TCRs are of unknown antigen specificity. In TCRdb, the reads were re-called with MiXCR into one record per CDR3 protein. Among over 250,000 distinct CDR3 sequences, around 20% were seen once, and the ten largest hold roughly 20%. The sample in question was cultured PBMCs, obtained from culture after CMV antigen stimulation. These receptors all stem from a human donor in good health (CMV status not recorded). Some clones in this sample may be carry-over from other donors' samples.

V is TRBV2 and J is TRBJ2-1; perhaps TRBD2 as D (6 bases). Germline values: CDR1 SNHLY, CDR2 FYNNEI. This CDR3 has 14 residues. V was trimmed by 4 bases and J by 5 bases, leaving 12 bases between them. The DNA of the CDR3 is TGTGCCAGCAGTGCGGGGGTGCGGGACAATGAGCAGTTCTTC. As protein: CASSAGVRDNEQFF.

The chain is built from TRBV6-5 and TRBJ2-3; D not resolved. Between the trimmed V and J ends, which lost 0 bases and 2 bases, there was a span of 6 bases. The CDR3 contains 14 residues. Germline V CDR1 and CDR2: MNHEY, SVGAGI. The CDR3 is CASSYSLSTDTQYF. DNA of the CDR3: TGTGCCAGCAGTTACTCCCTTTCCACAGATACGCAGTATTTT.

This clonotype was picked up many times. The V gene is TRBV7-2, the J gene TRBJ2-1; perhaps TRBD2 as D (6 bases). The CDR3 spans 14 residues. Germline lookup yields CDR1 SGHTA and CDR2 FQGNSA. Trimming cost V 5 bases and J 6 bases, with 14 bases left between them. DNA for the CDR3: TGTGCCAGCAGCCCCGGGACTGCCCTCAATGAGCAGTTCTTC. Amino acid sequence: CASSPGTALNEQFF.

There are many counts of this clonotype. The J gene is TRBJ2-1, the V gene TRBV11-2; D not resolved. V was cut by 1 base and J by 10 bases, with 8 bases left in between. CDR3 length equals 12 residues. Germline CDR1 SGHAT, CDR2 FQNNGV. This CDR3 reads CASSLVGREQFF. The CDR3 DNA sequence: TGTGCCAGCAGCTTAGTTGGCAGGGAGCAGTTCTTC. Based on the CDR3 plus reference TRBV11-2 and TRBJ2-1, the full variable domain is EAGVAQSPRYKIIEKRQSVAFWCNPISGHATLYWYQQILGQGPKLLIQFQNNGVVDDSQLPKDRFSAERLKGVDSTLKIQPAKLEDSAVYLCASSLVGREQFFGPGTRLTVL.

In its sample, this clonotype was seen a few times. V is TRBV4-3 and J is TRBJ1-5, with no clear D. Germline V gene lookup returns CDR1 LGHNA and CDR2 YSLEER. Trimming removed 0 bases from V and 4 bases from J, with 10 bases in between. This CDR3 has 15 residues. CDR3 loop: CASSQDKGWNQPQHF. In DNA form, the CDR3 reads TGCGCCAGCAGCCAAGATAAAGGATGGAATCAGCCCCAGCATTTT.

This clonotype was observed a few times. This rearrangement joins TRBV20-1 to TRBJ2-7; 8 bases agree with TRBD2. The germline CDR1 and CDR2 sequences are DFQATT and SNEGSKA (reference sequence). V lost 6 bases to trimming and J lost 2 bases; unmatched junction nucleotides: 15. The CDR3 has 16 residues. The DNA of the CDR3 is TGCAGTGCCATGGGGGGCCCACGAGCGGGAGCCTACGAGCAGTACGTC. This translates into CSAMGGPRAGAYEQYV.

This sequence joins TRBV7-6 and TRBJ2-4, with 7 bases aligning to TRBD1. Per germline, CDR1 SGHVS and CDR2 FNYEAQ. The CDR3 is made up of 16 amino acids. V trimming: 3 bases; J trimming: 7 bases; junction bases outside the gene matches: 12. CDR3 sequence reads: CASSLDEKGAENIQYF. CDR3 bases: TGTGCCAGCAGCTTGGATGAGAAGGGGGCTGAGAACATTCAGTACTTC.